One T cell receptor beta chain is described in this entry. This clonotype was observed a few times. No cognate antigen has been identified for it. No base-level quality is on record; no much larger clone is a single base apart. These reads were obtained on an Illumina NovaSeq 6000. TCRalpha and TCRbeta cDNA libraries were built by 5'RACE with constant-segment primers, adding sample barcodes and unique molecular identifiers. RNA was extracted from every sample with Trizol reagent. Libraries were amplified in two PCR steps, with a second sample barcode and Illumina TruSeq adapters added in the second step. Sequencing of the libraries was done on an Illumina NovaSeq, producing 2 x 150 bp paired-end reads. Under the source paper's analysis protocol: Reads were demultiplexed and collapsed into UMI-guided consensus sequences with migec v1.2.7. Using mixcr v2.1.11, UMI consensuses were aligned to TRA and TRB V and J templates and then assembled into clonotypes. Clonotypes were classified as expanded or contracted when called significant by both edgeR and NoisET, with noise models trained on biological replicates. edgeR calls used a false discovery rate-adjusted p below 0.01 and a log2 fold-change threshold of 1. As an exploratory analysis of dynamics, PCA with hierarchical clustering was applied to max-normalized trajectories of the 1000 most abundant clonotypes. Separately sequenced CD4+ and CD8+ repertoires were used to assign the CD4 or CD8 phenotype of responding clones. The public reads were reanalyzed by TCRdb: fastp trimming at Q25, MiXCR alignment, in-frame beta chains only. For every CDR3 protein sequence, its rows merge into one entry that carries the most common genes and DNA. These V and J calls originate from TCRdb's pipeline instead of the authors' own analysis. The sample has approximately 350,000 distinct CDR3 sequences on record, over 10% of them singletons. About 21% of the sample belongs to the ten largest clones.

This record belongs to a study of T-cell memory formation after mild COVID-19 (dated by TCRdb to the early 2020s). General notes on the study: TCR sequence clusters from the two donors were largely donor specific. Longitudinal TCRalpha and TCRbeta repertoire sequencing tracked T-cell clones expanding and contracting after mild COVID-19 in two donors. The cohort comprised two young, previously healthy adult volunteers, one female and one male. What the authors observed across the whole study: Whether the second-wave clones peaking on day 37 were SARS-CoV-2 specific was not confirmed. Some responding clones were found in pre-infection memory, which suggests that pre-existing cross-reactive memory T cells took part in the SARS-CoV-2 response. Only a couple of mild cases were covered in the study, and larger cohorts including severe cases with pre-infection samples were considered necessary. Balanced CD4/CD8 phenotypes were observed for clones contracting from day 15 to 85, whereas a bias towards CD4+ was observed for a second wave of clones expanding from day 15 to 37. Contracting CD4+ clones appeared mostly in the CM and EM memory subsets, whereas CD8+ clones were enriched in EMRA.

Ficoll-Paque density gradient centrifugation was the method used to isolate PBMCs. Sequencing input: PBMCs or a T cell subset sorted from them (not recorded which). The sequence came from a man aged 18 to 30 who had mild COVID-19 (a few samples of this study predate the infection). The sample titles of this study are shuffled in the database, so cell type and time point are left out; the donor was told from shared clones.

The CDR3 protein: CASSQEVPVADIYGYTF. Read as DNA, the sequence is TGCGCCAGCAGCCAAGAGGTCCCCGTGGCCGACATCTATGGCTACACCTTC. The V and J segments used are TRBV4-1 and TRBJ1-2, with the D gene too uncertain to name. V and J lose 0 bases and 4 bases, and a span of 18 bases separates them. Taken from cysteine to phenylalanine, the CDR3 has 17 residues. The DNA shown is the 51-base CDR3, in frame from base 1. Via the germline V gene, CDR1 is MGHRA and CDR2 YSYEKL.